The 16 T cell receptor beta chains presented below share a single source sample, sequenced in a study of T cells in Graves' hyperthyroidism and ophthalmopathy. From RNA transcripts, TCR beta CDR3 regions were amplified. First-round RT-PCR of the TCR CDR3 relied on the HTBI primer set. TCRdb re-derived calls from the multiplex PCR reads in MiXCR, one entry per CDR3 protein. The sample lists about 400,000 distinct CDR3 sequences; around 15% were seen once. Sample: blood. The receptors here all came from a woman between 55 and 75 years old with Graves' ophthalmopathy.

This clonotype was recorded at least ten times. This chain joins TRBV18 and TRBJ1-1; D is unclear. The germline V gene has CDR1 KGHSH and CDR2 LQKENI. The CDR3 runs 16 residues. Trimming stripped 2 bases from V and 3 bases from J, with 16 bases between. CDR3 nucleotide sequence: TGTGCCAGCTCACCAAGGACCGTTCCTCGAGACACTGAAGCTTTCTTT. Its protein product is CASSPRTVPRDTEAFF.

This clonotype was observed many times. V and J are TRBV20-1 and TRBJ2-1, with D possibly matching TRBD2 (6 bases). The germline CDR1 and CDR2 sequences are DFQATT and SNEGSKA (reference sequence). Trimming shortened V by 3 bases and J by 2 bases, and 23 bases separated the two germline ends. The CDR3 is 18 residues long. CDR3: CSARWGRAAGKAYNEQFF. The CDR3 DNA sequence: TGCAGTGCTAGGTGGGGCAGGGCGGCGGGGAAGGCCTACAATGAGCAGTTCTTC.

This clonotype was detected only a few times. V gene TRBV12-3 or TRBV12-4 combines with J gene TRBJ1-3; D is perhaps TRBD1 (6 bases). The CDR3 runs to 15 residues. The ends were cut back, 2 bases at V and 0 bases at J, with 8 bases in the middle. In DNA, the CDR3 is TGTGCCAGCAGTTTAATGGACAGCTCTGGAAACACCATATATTTT. It encodes CASSLMDSSGNTIYF.

The chain couples TRBV6-2 or TRBV6-3 to TRBJ2-5; no clear D. Germline values: CDR1 MNHEY, CDR2 SVGEGT. V shed 2 bases and J shed 4 bases, with 11 bases lying between them. CDR3 length: 14 residues. The CDR3 DNA reads TGTGCCAGCAGTTACCCCCTGGTTGGAGAGACCCAGTACTTC. Protein sequence: CASSYPLVGETQYF.

The CDR3: CASSLSPLSIEQYF. CDR3 bases: TGTGCCAGCAGCTTGAGTCCACTTTCAATCGAGCAGTACTTC. The chain joins TRBV5-5 to TRBJ2-7; D gene ambiguous. This CDR3 is 14 amino acids long. The germline CDR1 and CDR2 sequences are SGHKS and YYEKEE (reference sequence). Trimming shortened V by 1 base and J by 6 bases, and 14 bases separated the two germline ends.

This clonotype was observed many times. The chain joins TRBV27 to TRBJ1-1; no clear D. Trimming stripped 4 bases from V and 3 bases from J, with 9 bases between. Germline lookup yields CDR1 MNHEY and CDR2 SMNVEV (reference sequence). CDR3 length equals 13 residues. The CDR3 region has the DNA TGTGCCAGCAGTTATCGGGTGGACACTGAAGCTTTCTTT. Translating gives CASSYRVDTEAFF.

The chain combines TRBV7-3 with TRBJ2-7, with D possibly being TRBD2 (6 bases). The length of the CDR3 is 13 residues. V was shortened by 5 bases and J by 7 bases, with 15 bases between the two germline ends. The germline V gene encodes CDR1 SGHTA and CDR2 FQGTGA. The CDR3 DNA follows: TGTGCCAGCAGCCCCGACTGGGGGGAGGAGCAGTACTTC. Translating gives CASSPDWGEEQYF.

This chain uses TRBV7-2 with TRBJ2-2, with 9 bases identical to TRBD2. The germline V gene has CDR1 SGHTA and CDR2 FQGNSA. The CDR3 runs to 15 residues. Unmatched junction bases numbered 7, after V lost 5 bases and J lost 6 bases. The CDR3 loop reads CASSKVREGAGELFF. CDR3 nucleotide sequence: TGTGCCAGCAGCAAAGTGCGGGAGGGAGCCGGGGAGCTGTTTTTT.

This clonotype was counted a few times. The chain combines TRBV9 with TRBJ2-3; the match to TRBD2 covers 7 bases. The germline V gene has CDR1 SGDLS and CDR2 YYNGEE. The J segment lost 1 base and the V segment lost 4 bases, leaving 6 bases of the junction unmatched. The CDR3 consists of 15 residues. The CDR3 reads CASSPGRAGTDTQYF. The CDR3 DNA is TGTGCCAGCAGCCCGGGGAGGGCGGGCACAGATACGCAGTATTTT. The full variable domain, its missing parts supplied by reference TRBV9 and TRBJ2-3, is DSGVTQTPKHLITATGQRVTLRCSPRSGDLSVYWYQQSLDQGLQFLIQYYNGEERAKGNILERFSAQQFPDLHSELNLSSLELGDSALYFCASSPGRAGTDTQYFGPGTRLTVL.

This clonotype was seen just once. This sequence joins TRBV3-1 and TRBJ1-1, with unresolved D. CDR3 length: 15 amino acids. V gave up 4 bases and J gave up 0 bases, with 12 bases separating them. CDR1 LGHDT and CDR2 YNNKEL come from the germline V gene (reference sequence). CDR3 region: CASSPRGGLNTEAFF. CDR3 bases: TGTGCCAGCAGCCCCCGGGGAGGGCTGAACACTGAAGCTTTCTTT.

The chain joins TRBV15 to TRBJ2-5; perhaps D is TRBD1 or TRBD2 (6 bases each). Germline loops: CDR1 LNHNV, CDR2 YYDKDF (reference sequence). Trimming stripped 1 base from V and 0 bases from J, with 9 bases between. The CDR3 contains 15 residues. CDR3 protein: CATSRGGADQETQYF. DNA for the CDR3: TGTGCCACCAGCAGAGGGGGGGCAGACCAAGAGACCCAGTACTTC.

V gene TRBV20-1 combines with J gene TRBJ2-7; D perhaps matches TRBD2 (5 bases). Trimming left V 4 bases short and J 4 bases short, with 14 bases between. The CDR3 has 13 residues. The germline V gene encodes CDR1 DFQATT and CDR2 SNEGSKA (reference sequence). CDR3 protein: CSAKDYTDYEQYF. The CDR3 DNA is TGCAGTGCTAAAGACTATACGGATTACGAGCAGTACTTC.

This clonotype came up many times. The genes are TRBV5-1 and TRBJ2-3; 7 bases align to TRBD2. Germline CDR1 SGHRS, CDR2 YFSETQ. V shed 6 bases and J 2 bases; nucleotides not matched to a gene: 12. The CDR3 contains 16 residues. CDR3 region: CASKFDAGAYTDTQYF. CDR3 sequence (DNA): TGCGCCAGCAAGTTCGATGCGGGAGCGTACACAGATACGCAGTATTTT.

This clonotype was counted at least ten times. This chain's CDR3 is CSATQLGGVSSYEQYF. In nucleotides, the CDR3 is TGCAGTGCTACCCAACTGGGCGGGGTAAGCTCCTACGAGCAGTACTTC. The chain joins TRBV20-1 to TRBJ2-7, with a weak D call TRBD2 (6 bases). Germline CDR1 DFQATT, CDR2 SNEGSKA (reference sequence). The CDR3 is 16 amino acids. The ends were cut back, 4 bases at V and 0 bases at J, with 19 bases in the middle.

This clonotype has just a few counts. The gene calls are TRBV24-1 and TRBJ1-2, with a possible D match to TRBD1 (5 bases). Germline V gives CDR1 KGHDR, CDR2 SFDVKD. This CDR3 is built from 15 residues. The V and J ends lost 5 bases and 0 bases respectively, with 12 bases between them. CDR3 amino acids: CATSAGPVTNYGYTF. The DNA of the CDR3 is TGTGCCACCAGTGCGGGACCGGTCACTAACTATGGCTACACCTTC.

The J gene is TRBJ2-1, the V gene TRBV19, with D hard to call. The V gene's germline CDR1 is LNHDA and CDR2 SQIVND (reference sequence). CDR3 length: 11 amino acids. Between the trimmed V and J ends, which lost 4 bases and 9 bases, there was a span of 7 bases. The CDR3 DNA sequence: TGTGCCAGTAGTAAAGGCCGTGAGCAGTTCTTC. Amino acids: CASSKGREQFF.